The next 30 T cell receptor beta chains were all read from a single sample in a study of Graves' ophthalmopathy and Graves' hyperthyroidism. Amplification of the TCR beta CDR3 regions used RNA transcripts (as template). HTBI-primed RT-PCR formed the first round, and a multiplex PCR formed the second. TCRdb called the multiplex PCR reads again in MiXCR, with one record for every CDR3 protein. The sample consists of almost 400,000 distinct CDR3 sequences, roughly 18% of them appearing once. The sequenced material came from peripheral blood. The source of these receptors is a woman under 30 with Graves' ophthalmopathy.

This clonotype came up many times. The chain is built from TRBV6-6 and TRBJ1-5; 8 bases fit TRBD1. Germline V gives CDR1 MNHNY, CDR2 SVGAGI (reference sequence). The CDR3 is 16 residues long. V trimming: 2 bases; J trimming: 0 bases; junction bases outside the gene matches: 3. The CDR3 nucleotides are TGTGCCAGCAGTTACCAGGGGGCGCGTAGCAATCAGCCCCAGCATTTT. It translates to CASSYQGARSNQPQHF.

This clonotype came up many times. J is TRBJ2-7 and V is TRBV4-3; D not resolved. Trimming took off 2 bases at V and 1 base at J, with 6 bases between the two ends. In germline, CDR1 is LGHNA, CDR2 YSLEER. The CDR3 length is 13 residues. The CDR3 region is CASSQIESYEQYF. Written as DNA, the CDR3 is TGCGCCAGCAGCCAAATCGAGTCCTACGAGCAGTACTTC.

There are many counts of this clonotype. The chain uses TRBV4-3 and TRBJ1-2; D not resolved. The CDR3 runs 13 residues. Germline V gene sequence: CDR1 LGHNA, CDR2 YSLEER. Between the trimmed V and J ends, which lost 0 bases and 8 bases, there was a span of 10 bases. The CDR3 region is CASSQDYLGGYTF. The DNA of the CDR3 is TGCGCCAGCAGCCAAGACTACTTGGGAGGCTACACCTTC.

This clonotype was detected ten times or more. The rearrangement joins TRBV27 to TRBJ2-5, with D possibly TRBD2 on 6 matching bases. With 7 bases removed from V and 4 bases from J, the gap between germline ends came to 16 bases. Per germline, CDR1 MNHEY and CDR2 SMNVEV (reference sequence). The CDR3 is made up of 14 amino acids. This CDR3 is CASKGGAVGETQYF. The DNA for the CDR3 is TGTGCCAGCAAGGGCGGGGCCGTAGGAGAGACCCAGTACTTC.

This clonotype was recorded many times. This chain uses TRBV11-1 with TRBJ2-7; TRBD2 matches at 13 bases. Germline trimming cut 5 bases from V and 5 bases from J; bases unmatched to any gene: 6. The CDR3 has 15 amino acids. CDR1 SGHAT and CDR2 FQDESV come from the germline V gene (reference sequence). The CDR3 bases are TGTGCCAGCAGCCTCAGGACTAGCGGGAGTGACGAGCAGTACTTC. As protein: CASSLRTSGSDEQYF.

This clonotype has ten or more counts. The CDR3 here is CASSLATGQETQYF. In DNA form, the CDR3 reads TGTGCCAGCAGCTTAGCCACAGGCCAAGAGACCCAGTACTTC. The chain links TRBV7-2 to TRBJ2-5, with a weak D call TRBD1 (5 bases). This CDR3 comprises 14 residues. Germline V gene sequence: CDR1 SGHTA, CDR2 FQGNSA. Trimming stripped 0 bases from V and 1 base from J, with 6 bases between.

This clonotype has at least ten counts. The chain is built from TRBV28 and TRBJ1-6; 7 bases fit TRBD1. Germline loops: CDR1 MDHEN, CDR2 SYDVKM. CDR3 size: 16 residues. With 6 bases clipped from V and 4 bases from J, the junction kept 9 bases outside the gene matches. CDR3 loop: CASRYRGRGYNSPLHF. Written as DNA, the CDR3 is TGTGCCAGCAGGTACAGGGGAAGGGGTTATAATTCACCCCTCCACTTT.

This sequence joins TRBV14 and TRBJ1-6; 7 bases map to TRBD1. Germline V gives CDR1 SGHDN, CDR2 FVKESK. The CDR3 runs 14 residues. V lost 3 bases to trimming and J lost 5 bases; unmatched junction nucleotides: 1. CDR3 loop: CASSHRGDNSPLHF. DNA of the CDR3: TGTGCCAGCAGCCACAGGGGGGATAATTCACCCCTCCACTTT.

The chain recombines TRBV6-5 with TRBJ2-7; 12 bases agree with TRBD2. Germline V gene sequence: CDR1 MNHEY, CDR2 SVGAGI. The V gene end was trimmed by 7 bases and the J gene end by 3 bases; junction bases not matched to a gene: 22. This CDR3 spans 20 amino acids. The CDR3 sequence: CASTQGRALRTSGASYEQYF. The CDR3, as DNA: TGTGCCAGCACCCAAGGAAGGGCCCTGCGGACTAGCGGGGCTAGCTACGAGCAGTACTTC.

This clonotype was counted only a few times. The genes are TRBV6-2 or TRBV6-3 and TRBJ2-5, with D possibly being TRBD1 or TRBD2 (6 bases each). Germline CDR1 MNHEY, CDR2 SVGEGT. The germline V and J ends were trimmed by 0 bases and 4 bases, with 18 bases remaining between them. The CDR3 runs to 17 residues. The CDR3 sequence: CASSYSGRRGGGETQYF. The CDR3 region has the DNA TGTGCCAGCAGTTACTCGGGGAGACGAGGGGGAGGAGAGACCCAGTACTTC.

This clonotype has a count of ten or more. V usage is TRBV9 and J usage is TRBJ2-7; D is undetermined. Trimming pared 3 bases from V and 6 bases from J, leaving 10 bases between. This CDR3 has 12 amino acids. Germline loops: CDR1 SGDLS, CDR2 YYNGEE. The CDR3 DNA reads as TGTGCCAGCAGCGGCGTCCTGGGCGAGCAGTACTTC. This translates into CASSGVLGEQYF.

This clonotype was found many times. CDR3 in DNA: TGTGCCAGTAGGAAGACAGGGGGCGAGCAGTACTTC. Translated: CASRKTGGEQYF. The genes are TRBV19 and TRBJ2-7, with TRBD1 matching 9 bases. The CDR3 spans 12 residues. V shed 6 bases and J 6 bases; nucleotides not matched to a gene: 3. Germline values: CDR1 LNHDA, CDR2 SQIVND (reference sequence). The variable domain in full, completed from reference TRBV19 and TRBJ2-7, reads DGGITQSPKYLFRKEGQNVTLSCEQNLNHDAMYWYRQDPGQGLRLIYYSQIVNDFQKGDIAEGYSVSREKKESFPLTVTSAQKNPTAFYLCASRKTGGEQYFGPGTRLTVT.

This clonotype was counted at least ten times. The rearrangement uses TRBV29-1 and TRBJ1-5; no definite D call. Germline loops: CDR1 SQVTM, CDR2 ANQGSEA. The germline V and J ends were trimmed by 7 bases and 1 base, with 11 bases remaining between them. This CDR3 has 13 amino acids. The CDR3 protein is CSAMLSSNQPQHF. The CDR3 nucleotides read TGCAGCGCTATGCTATCCAGCAATCAGCCCCAGCATTTT.

DNA of the CDR3: TGTGCCAGCAGCTTAGGAGACAGGGTAGGCACTGAAGCTTTCTTT. This gives the protein CASSLGDRVGTEAFF. The chain uses TRBV7-6 and TRBJ1-1, with 7 bases lining up with TRBD1. Germline V lookup: CDR1 SGHVS, CDR2 FNYEAQ. Losses at the gene ends were 1 base for V and 4 bases for J; bases not matched to a gene: 6. The CDR3 runs to 15 residues.

This clonotype was picked up many times. This chain joins TRBV28 and TRBJ1-6, with D uncertain. CDR1 MDHEN and CDR2 SYDVKM come from the germline V gene. Trimming took 1 base from V and 11 from J, leaving 15 bases between them. The CDR3 consists of 15 residues. The CDR3 is CASSLSLGPGPPLHF. DNA of the CDR3: TGTGCCAGCAGTTTATCCCTAGGACCTGGACCACCCCTCCACTTT.

Remarks on this clonotype: This may arise from a read error, as a much more abundant clone is one base away. The V and J genes are TRBV30 and TRBJ1-5, with D possibly being TRBD1 (6 bases). The CDR3 loop spans 13 amino acids. Germline assignment: CDR1 GTSNPN and CDR2 SVGIG (reference sequence). The germline V and J ends were trimmed by 5 bases and 5 bases, with 13 bases remaining between them. CDR3 coding DNA: TGTGCCTGGGGAGGGGGGAGCGATCAGCCCCAGCATTTT. Amino acid sequence: CAWGGGSDQPQHF.

This clonotype was observed at least ten times. The gene calls are TRBV12-3 or TRBV12-4 and TRBJ1-6; tentatively, D is TRBD1 (5 bases). The V and J ends lost 8 bases and 13 bases respectively, with 18 bases between them. The CDR3 contains 13 residues. CDR3 nucleotide sequence: TGTGCCAGCGCCGGGACGGCCTTTTCGCCCCTCCACTTT. It specifies CASAGTAFSPLHF.

This clonotype came up many times. The chain recombines TRBV2 with TRBJ1-2; D is uncertain. This CDR3 has 13 amino acids. The V end was cut by 9 bases, the J end by 4 bases, with 15 bases between. Germline CDR1 is SNHLY and CDR2 is FYNNEI. In nucleotides, the CDR3 is TGTGCCAGGACTTCGGGAGACACCTATGGCTACACCTTC. Translation gives CARTSGDTYGYTF.

This clonotype was observed many times. This chain joins TRBV5-6 and TRBJ1-1, with D perhaps matching TRBD1 (5 bases). CDR3 length: 16 amino acids. Trimming took 3 bases from V and 0 from J, leaving 15 bases between them. Germline V CDR1 and CDR2: SGHDT, YYEEEE. This CDR3 reads CASSYGAGTLNTEAFF. Here the CDR3 DNA reads TGTGCCAGCAGCTATGGAGCCGGGACTTTGAACACTGAAGCTTTCTTT.

This clonotype was recorded many times. The chain employs TRBV4-2 and TRBJ1-2; perhaps TRBD1 as D (5 bases). This CDR3 comprises 12 residues. Germline-derived CDR1 and CDR2 are LGHNA and YNFKEQ. Trimming took off 8 bases at V and 6 bases at J, with 13 bases between the two ends. CDR3 DNA: TGTGCCAGCTCCCGGGGGAACGATGGCTACACCTTC. Translation gives CASSRGNDGYTF.

The V gene is TRBV25-1, the J gene TRBJ2-7; 9 bases align to TRBD1. The junction had 9 bases not matched to a gene; V was cut back by 4 bases and J by 2 bases. Germline CDR1 reads MGHDK; CDR2 reads SYGVNS. CDR3 length equals 16 residues. The CDR3 nucleotides read TGTGCCAGCAGTGTAGAGGGACAGGGTGGCACCTACGAGCAGTACTTC. It is translated as CASSVEGQGGTYEQYF.

Remarks on this clonotype: A much larger clone differs from this one at a single base, so this may be a read error. The J gene is TRBJ1-6, the V gene TRBV5-5; possibly TRBD1 for D (5 bases). There are 14 residues in the CDR3. CDR1 is SGHKS and CDR2 is YYEKEE in the germline V gene (reference sequence). CDR3: CAGSLAGTSSPLHF. The CDR3 DNA sequence: TGTGCCGGCAGCTTGGCCGGGACCTCATCACCCCTCCACTTT.

There are many counts of this clonotype. This chain joins TRBV28 and TRBJ2-7; D gene unclear. This CDR3 comprises 9 residues. Germline V lookup: CDR1 MDHEN, CDR2 SYDVKM. With 9 bases removed from V and 3 bases from J, the gap between germline ends came to 3 bases. The CDR3 loop reads CASYYEQYF. CDR3 DNA sequence: TGTGCCAGTTACTACGAGCAGTACTTC.

This clonotype was counted ten times or more. The rearrangement links TRBV4-1 to TRBJ2-7, with 9 bases aligning to TRBD2. The J segment lost 3 bases and the V segment lost 0 bases, leaving 6 bases of the junction unmatched. The CDR3 has 16 residues. CDR1 and CDR2 from the germline V gene are MGHRA and YSYEKL. Here the CDR3 reads CASSQDVASGVYEQYF. DNA for the CDR3: TGCGCCAGCAGCCAAGACGTTGCTAGCGGGGTCTACGAGCAGTACTTC.

The chain links TRBV6-1 to TRBJ1-1, with D possibly matching TRBD1 (5 bases). Germline lookup yields CDR1 MNHNS and CDR2 SASEGT. V lost 6 bases and J lost 4, with 15 bases in between. There are 14 residues in the CDR3. CDR3 coding DNA: TGTGCCAGCAGAAACGGGGACCCCGGCACTGAAGCTTTCTTT. It is translated as CASRNGDPGTEAFF.

Ten or more counts support this clonotype. This chain uses TRBV7-2 with TRBJ2-7; 8 positions agree with TRBD2. The V segment lost 1 base and the J segment 0 bases; nucleotides outside the gene matches: 2. Germline CDR1 and CDR2: SGHTA and FQGNSA. The CDR3 totals 15 residues. CDR3 DNA sequence: TGTGCCAGCAGCTTAGGAGGGACTAGCTCCTACGAGCAGTACTTC. Its protein is CASSLGGTSSYEQYF.

In its sample, this clonotype was seen a few times. CDR3 sequence reads: CAVVRGTEAFF. The CDR3 DNA reads TGTGCGGTGGTCCGCGGCACTGAAGCTTTCTTT. The gene calls are TRBV6-4 and TRBJ1-1; no clear D gene. The germline V gene encodes CDR1 MRHNA and CDR2 SNTAGT. This CDR3 contains 11 residues.

The V gene is TRBV6-2 or TRBV6-3, the J gene TRBJ2-7; TRBD1 aligns across 7 bases. CDR1 is MNHEY, CDR2 SVGEGT, per germline. With 1 base clipped from V and 0 bases from J, the junction kept 12 bases outside the gene matches. The CDR3 consists of 18 residues. This CDR3 reads CASSYFPPGQRTSYEQYF. Here the CDR3 DNA reads TGTGCCAGCAGTTACTTTCCCCCGGGACAGAGAACCTCCTACGAGCAGTACTTC.

In its sample, this clonotype was seen many times. The V and J genes are TRBV11-1 and TRBJ1-3; 8 nucleotides match TRBD1. The CDR3 is 18 residues long. With 5 bases clipped from V and 1 base from J, the junction kept 13 bases outside the gene matches. Looked up from germline, CDR1 is SGHAT and CDR2 is FQDESV (reference sequence). CDR3 coding DNA: TGTGCCAGCAGCACTGGGACAGGCCGCCTTCATTCTGGAAACACCATATATTTT. It encodes CASSTGTGRLHSGNTIYF.

This clonotype showed up many times. The chain joins TRBV9 to TRBJ2-5; 12 bases are shared with TRBD2. Trimming removed 4 bases from V and 1 base from J; junction bases left unmatched: 5. This CDR3 has 16 amino acids. Germline V lookup: CDR1 SGDLS, CDR2 YYNGEE. The DNA of the CDR3 is TGTGCCAGCAGCCGGACTAGCGGGGAGGGCCAAGAGACCCAGTACTTC. This gives the protein CASSRTSGEGQETQYF.